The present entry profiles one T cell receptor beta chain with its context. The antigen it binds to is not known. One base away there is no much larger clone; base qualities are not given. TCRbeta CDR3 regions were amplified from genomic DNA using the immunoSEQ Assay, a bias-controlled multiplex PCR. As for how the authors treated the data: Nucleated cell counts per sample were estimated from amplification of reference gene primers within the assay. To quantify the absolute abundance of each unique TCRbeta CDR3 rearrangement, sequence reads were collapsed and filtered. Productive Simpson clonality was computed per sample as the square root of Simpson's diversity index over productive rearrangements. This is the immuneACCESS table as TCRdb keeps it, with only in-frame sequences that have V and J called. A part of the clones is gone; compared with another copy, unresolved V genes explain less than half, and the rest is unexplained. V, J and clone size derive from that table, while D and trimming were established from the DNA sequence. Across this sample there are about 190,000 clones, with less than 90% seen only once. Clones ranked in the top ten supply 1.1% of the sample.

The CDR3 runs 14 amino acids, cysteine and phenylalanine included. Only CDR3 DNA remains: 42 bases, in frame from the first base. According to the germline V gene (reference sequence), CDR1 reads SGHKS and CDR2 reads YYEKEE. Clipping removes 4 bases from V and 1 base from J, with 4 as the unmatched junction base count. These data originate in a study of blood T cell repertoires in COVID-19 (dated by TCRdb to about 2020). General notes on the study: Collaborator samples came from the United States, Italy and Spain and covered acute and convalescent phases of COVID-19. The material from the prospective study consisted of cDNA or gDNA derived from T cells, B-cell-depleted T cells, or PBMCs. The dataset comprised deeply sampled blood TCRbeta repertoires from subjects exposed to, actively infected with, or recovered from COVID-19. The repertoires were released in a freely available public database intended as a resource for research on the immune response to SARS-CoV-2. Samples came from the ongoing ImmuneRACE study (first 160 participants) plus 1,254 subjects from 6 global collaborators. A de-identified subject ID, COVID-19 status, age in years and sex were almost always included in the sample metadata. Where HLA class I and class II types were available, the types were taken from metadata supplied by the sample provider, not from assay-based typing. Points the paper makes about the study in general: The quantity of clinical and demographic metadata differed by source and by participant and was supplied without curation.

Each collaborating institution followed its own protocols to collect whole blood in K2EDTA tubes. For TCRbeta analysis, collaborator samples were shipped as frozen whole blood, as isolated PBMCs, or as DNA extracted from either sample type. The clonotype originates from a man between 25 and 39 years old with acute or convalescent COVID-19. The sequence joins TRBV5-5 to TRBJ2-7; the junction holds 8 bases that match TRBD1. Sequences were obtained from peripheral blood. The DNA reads TGTGCCAGCAGCCCTGACAGGGGATCCTACGAGCAGTACTTC. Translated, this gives CASSPDRGSYEQYF.